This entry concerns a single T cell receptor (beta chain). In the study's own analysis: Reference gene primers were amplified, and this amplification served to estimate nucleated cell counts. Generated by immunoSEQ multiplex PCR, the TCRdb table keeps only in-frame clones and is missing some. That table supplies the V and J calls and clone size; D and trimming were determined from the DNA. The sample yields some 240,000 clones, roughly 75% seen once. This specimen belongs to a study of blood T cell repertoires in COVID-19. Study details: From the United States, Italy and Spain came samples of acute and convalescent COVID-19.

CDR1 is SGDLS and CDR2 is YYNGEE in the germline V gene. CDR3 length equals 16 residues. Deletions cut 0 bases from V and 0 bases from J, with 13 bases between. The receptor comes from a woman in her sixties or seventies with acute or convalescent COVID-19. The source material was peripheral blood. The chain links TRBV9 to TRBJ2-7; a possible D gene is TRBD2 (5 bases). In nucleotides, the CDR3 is TGTGCCAGCAGCGTAGAGGCGGGCAGGAGCTCCTACGAGCAGTACTTC. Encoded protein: CASSVEAGRSSYEQYF.